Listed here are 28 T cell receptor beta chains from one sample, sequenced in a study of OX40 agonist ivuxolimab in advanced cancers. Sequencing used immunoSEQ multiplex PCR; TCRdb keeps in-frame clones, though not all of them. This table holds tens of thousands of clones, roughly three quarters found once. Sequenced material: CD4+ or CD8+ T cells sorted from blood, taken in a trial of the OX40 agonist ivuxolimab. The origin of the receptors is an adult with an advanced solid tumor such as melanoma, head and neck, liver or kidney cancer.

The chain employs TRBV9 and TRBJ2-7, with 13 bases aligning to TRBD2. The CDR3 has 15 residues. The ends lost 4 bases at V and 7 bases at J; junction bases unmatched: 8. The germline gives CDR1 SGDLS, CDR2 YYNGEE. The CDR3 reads CASSPTSGRDGEQYF. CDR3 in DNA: TGTGCCAGCAGCCCAACTAGCGGGAGGGATGGGGAGCAGTACTTC.

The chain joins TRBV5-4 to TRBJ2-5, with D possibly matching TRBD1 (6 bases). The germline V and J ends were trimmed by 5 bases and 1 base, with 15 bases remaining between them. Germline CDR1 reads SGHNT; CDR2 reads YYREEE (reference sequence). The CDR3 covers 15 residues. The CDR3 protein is CASSNLQGFQETQYF. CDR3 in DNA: TGTGCCAGCAGTAATTTACAGGGTTTCCAAGAGACCCAGTACTTC.

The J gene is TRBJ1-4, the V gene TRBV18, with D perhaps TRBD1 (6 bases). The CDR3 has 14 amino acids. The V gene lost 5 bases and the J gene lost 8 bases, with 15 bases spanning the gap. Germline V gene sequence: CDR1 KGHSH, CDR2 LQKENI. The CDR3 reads CASSATGYREKLFF. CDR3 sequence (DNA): TGTGCCAGCTCAGCTACAGGGTATCGAGAAAAACTGTTTTTT.

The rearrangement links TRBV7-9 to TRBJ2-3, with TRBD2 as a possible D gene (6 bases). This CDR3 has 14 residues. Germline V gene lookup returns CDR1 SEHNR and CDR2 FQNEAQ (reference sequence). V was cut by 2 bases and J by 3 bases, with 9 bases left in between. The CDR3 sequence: CASSLFRGTDTQYF. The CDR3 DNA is TGTGCCAGCAGCTTATTTCGGGGGACAGATACGCAGTATTTT.

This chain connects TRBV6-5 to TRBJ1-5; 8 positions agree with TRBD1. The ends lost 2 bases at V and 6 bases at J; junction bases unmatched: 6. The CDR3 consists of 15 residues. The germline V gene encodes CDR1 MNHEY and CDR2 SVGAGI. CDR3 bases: TGTGCCAGCAGTTACGCTCAGGGGGCGGTTCAGCCCCAGCATTTT. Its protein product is CASSYAQGAVQPQHF.

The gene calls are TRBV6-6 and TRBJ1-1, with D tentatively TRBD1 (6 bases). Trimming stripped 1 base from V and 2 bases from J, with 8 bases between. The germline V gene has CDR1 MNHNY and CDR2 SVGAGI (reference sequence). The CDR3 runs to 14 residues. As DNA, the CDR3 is TGTGCCAGCAGTTACTGGACAGATAACACTGAAGCTTTCTTT. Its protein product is CASSYWTDNTEAFF.

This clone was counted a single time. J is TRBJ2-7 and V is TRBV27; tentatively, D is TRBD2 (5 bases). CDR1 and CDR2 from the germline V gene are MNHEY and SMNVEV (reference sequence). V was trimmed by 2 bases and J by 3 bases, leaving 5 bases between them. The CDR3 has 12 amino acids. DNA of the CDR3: TGTGCCAGCAGTTTAGAGGGCTACGAGCAGTACTTC. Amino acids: CASSLEGYEQYF.

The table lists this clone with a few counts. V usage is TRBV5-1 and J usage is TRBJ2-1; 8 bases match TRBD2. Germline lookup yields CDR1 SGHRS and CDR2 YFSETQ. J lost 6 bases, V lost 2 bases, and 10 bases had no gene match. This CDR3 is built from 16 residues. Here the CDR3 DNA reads TGCGCCAGCAGCTTAAGGCCCAGCGGGAGTTCCAATGAGCAGTTCTTC. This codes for CASSLRPSGSSNEQFF. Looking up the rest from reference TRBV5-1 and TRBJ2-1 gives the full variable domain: KAGVTQTPRYLIKTRGQQVTLSCSPISGHRSVSWYQQTPGQGLQFLFEYFSETQRNKGNFPGRFSGRQFSNSRSEMNVSTLELGDSALYLCASSLRPSGSSNEQFFGPGTRLTVL.

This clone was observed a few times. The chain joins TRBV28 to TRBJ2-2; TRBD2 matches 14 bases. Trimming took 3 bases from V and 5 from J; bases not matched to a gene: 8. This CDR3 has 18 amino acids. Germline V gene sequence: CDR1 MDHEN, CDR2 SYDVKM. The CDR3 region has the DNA TGTGCCAGCAGTTTGAGTCCGGGACTAGCGGGAGTAACCGGGGAGCTGTTTTTT. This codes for CASSLSPGLAGVTGELFF.

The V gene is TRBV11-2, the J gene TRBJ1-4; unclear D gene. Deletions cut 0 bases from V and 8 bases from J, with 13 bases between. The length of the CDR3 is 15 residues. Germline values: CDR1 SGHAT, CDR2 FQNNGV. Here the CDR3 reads CASSLDGWFLEKLFF. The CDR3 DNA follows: TGTGCCAGCAGCTTAGATGGCTGGTTTTTGGAAAAACTGTTTTTT.

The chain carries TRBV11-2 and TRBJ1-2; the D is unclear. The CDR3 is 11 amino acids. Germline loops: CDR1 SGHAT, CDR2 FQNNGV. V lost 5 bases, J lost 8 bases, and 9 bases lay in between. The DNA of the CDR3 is TGTGCCAGCAGCCTCTCTATGGGCTACACCTTC. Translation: CASSLSMGYTF.

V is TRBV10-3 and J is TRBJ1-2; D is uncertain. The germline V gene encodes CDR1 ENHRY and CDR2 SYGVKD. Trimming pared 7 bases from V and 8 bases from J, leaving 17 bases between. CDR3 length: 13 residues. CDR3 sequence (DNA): TGTGCCATCACGGTAGCGGGCCCTGGGGGCTACACCTTC. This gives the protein CAITVAGPGGYTF.

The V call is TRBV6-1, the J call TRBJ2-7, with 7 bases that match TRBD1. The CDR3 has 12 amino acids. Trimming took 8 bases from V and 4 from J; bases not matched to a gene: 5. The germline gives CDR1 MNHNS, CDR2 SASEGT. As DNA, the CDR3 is TGTGCCAGCGCTCGGGACAGTTACGAGCAGTACTTC. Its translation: CASARDSYEQYF.

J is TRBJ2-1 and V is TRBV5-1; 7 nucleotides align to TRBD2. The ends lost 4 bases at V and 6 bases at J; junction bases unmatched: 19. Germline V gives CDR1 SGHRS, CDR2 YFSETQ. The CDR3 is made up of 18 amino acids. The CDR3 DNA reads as TGCGCCAGCAGCAACAACCCGCGGGGAGGGATCACGACCAATGAGCAGTTCTTC. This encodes CASSNNPRGGITTNEQFF.

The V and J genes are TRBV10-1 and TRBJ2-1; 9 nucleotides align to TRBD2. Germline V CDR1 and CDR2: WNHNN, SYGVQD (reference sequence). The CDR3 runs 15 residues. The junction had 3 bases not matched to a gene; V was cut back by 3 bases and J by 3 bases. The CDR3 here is CASSDSGRIYNEQFF. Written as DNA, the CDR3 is TGCGCCAGCAGTGATAGCGGGAGAATCTACAATGAGCAGTTCTTC.

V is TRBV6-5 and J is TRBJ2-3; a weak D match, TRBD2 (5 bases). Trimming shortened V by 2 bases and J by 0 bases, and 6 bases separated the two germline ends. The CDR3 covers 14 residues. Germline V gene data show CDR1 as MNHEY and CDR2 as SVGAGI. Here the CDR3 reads CASSYRTSTDTQYF. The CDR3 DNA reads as TGTGCCAGCAGTTACCGGACTAGCACAGATACGCAGTATTTT.

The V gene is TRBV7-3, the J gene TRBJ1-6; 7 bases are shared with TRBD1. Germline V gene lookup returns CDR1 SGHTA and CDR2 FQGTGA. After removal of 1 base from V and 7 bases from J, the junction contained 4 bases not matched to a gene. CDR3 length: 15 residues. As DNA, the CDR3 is TGTGCCAGCAGCTTAAGCGGGACAGCAAATTCACCCCTCCACTTT. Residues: CASSLSGTANSPLHF.

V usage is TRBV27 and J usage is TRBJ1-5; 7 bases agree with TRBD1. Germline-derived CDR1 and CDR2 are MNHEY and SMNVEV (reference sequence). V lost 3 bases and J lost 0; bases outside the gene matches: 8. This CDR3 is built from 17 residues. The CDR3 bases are TGTGCCAGCAGTTTCCGAGGGGGCGCTGTTAGCAATCAGCCCCAGCATTTT. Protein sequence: CASSFRGGAVSNQPQHF.

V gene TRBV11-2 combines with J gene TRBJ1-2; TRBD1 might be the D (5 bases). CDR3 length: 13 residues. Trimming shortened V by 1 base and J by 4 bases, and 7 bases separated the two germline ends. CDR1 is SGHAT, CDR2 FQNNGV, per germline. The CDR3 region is CASSLGQTYGYTF. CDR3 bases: TGTGCCAGCAGCTTAGGACAGACCTATGGCTACACCTTC.

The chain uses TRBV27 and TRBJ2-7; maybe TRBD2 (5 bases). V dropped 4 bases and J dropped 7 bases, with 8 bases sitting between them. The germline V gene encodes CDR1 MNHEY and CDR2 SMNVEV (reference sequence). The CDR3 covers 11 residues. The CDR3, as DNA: TGTGCCAGCAGTTCGAAGCGGGAGCAGTACTTC. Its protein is CASSSKREQYF.

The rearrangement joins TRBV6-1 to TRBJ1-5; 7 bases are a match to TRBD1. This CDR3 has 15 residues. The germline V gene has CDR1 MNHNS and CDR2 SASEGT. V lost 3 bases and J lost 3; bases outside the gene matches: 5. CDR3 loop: CASSDYRGANQPQHF. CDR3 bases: TGTGCCAGCAGTGATTACAGGGGTGCCAATCAGCCCCAGCATTTT.

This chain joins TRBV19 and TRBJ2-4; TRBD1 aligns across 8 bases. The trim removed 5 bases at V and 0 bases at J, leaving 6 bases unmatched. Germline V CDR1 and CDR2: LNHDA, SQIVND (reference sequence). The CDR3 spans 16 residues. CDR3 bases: TGTGCCAGTAGTCTCGGACAGGGTGCAGCCAAAAACATTCAGTACTTC. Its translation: CASSLGQGAAKNIQYF. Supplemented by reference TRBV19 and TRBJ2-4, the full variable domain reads DGGITQSPKYLFRKEGQNVTLSCEQNLNHDAMYWYRQDPGQGLRLIYYSQIVNDFQKGDIAEGYSVSREKKESFPLTVTSAQKNPTAFYLCASSLGQGAAKNIQYFGAGTRLSVL.

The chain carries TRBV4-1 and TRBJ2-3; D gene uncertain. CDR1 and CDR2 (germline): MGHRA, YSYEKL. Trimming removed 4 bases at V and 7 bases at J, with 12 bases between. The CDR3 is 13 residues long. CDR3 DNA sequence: TGCGCCAGCAGCCCGGTGGGGTTTCATACGCAGTATTTT. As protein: CASSPVGFHTQYF.

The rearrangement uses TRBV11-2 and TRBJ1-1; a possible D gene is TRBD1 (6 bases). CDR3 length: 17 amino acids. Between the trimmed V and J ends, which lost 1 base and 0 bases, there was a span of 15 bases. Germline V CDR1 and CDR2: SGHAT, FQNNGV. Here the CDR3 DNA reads TGTGCCAGCAGCTTAGGAGCGTTCGCAGGGGTGAACACTGAAGCTTTCTTT. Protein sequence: CASSLGAFAGVNTEAFF.

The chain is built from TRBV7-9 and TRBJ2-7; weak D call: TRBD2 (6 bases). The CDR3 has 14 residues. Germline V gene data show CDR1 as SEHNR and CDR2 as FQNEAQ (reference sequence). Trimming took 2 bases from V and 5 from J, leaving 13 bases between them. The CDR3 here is CASSLRREKHEQYF. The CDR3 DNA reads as TGTGCCAGCAGCTTACGCCGGGAGAAGCACGAGCAGTACTTC. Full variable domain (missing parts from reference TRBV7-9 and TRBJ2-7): DTGVSQNPRHKITKRGQNVTFRCDPISEHNRLYWYRQTLGQGPEFLTYFQNEAQLEKSRLLSDRFSAERPKGSFSTLEIQRTEQGDSAMYLCASSLRREKHEQYFGPGTRLTVT.

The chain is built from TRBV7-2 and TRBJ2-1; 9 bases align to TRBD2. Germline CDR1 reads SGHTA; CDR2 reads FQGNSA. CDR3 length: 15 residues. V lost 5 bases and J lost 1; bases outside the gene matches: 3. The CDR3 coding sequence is TGTGCCAGCAGCGTTAGCGGGAGTTCCTACAATGAGCAGTTCTTC. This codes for CASSVSGSSYNEQFF.

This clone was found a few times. CDR3 sequence reads: CASSLIGTGGPSFF. The CDR3 DNA sequence: TGTGCCAGCAGCTTAATAGGTACGGGAGGGCCCTCGTTCTTC. The chain recombines TRBV11-2 with TRBJ2-1; 8 nucleotides match TRBD2. CDR3 length equals 14 residues. Losses at the gene ends were 2 bases for V and 15 bases for J; bases not matched to a gene: 12. Germline V gene lookup returns CDR1 SGHAT and CDR2 FQNNGV.

For the CDR3, the DNA is TGTGCCAGTAGTACAAACCAAGGGTCGGAGCAGTTCTTC. This encodes CASSTNQGSEQFF. The V call is TRBV19, the J call TRBJ2-1, with D hard to call. The CDR3 is made up of 13 amino acids. Germline CDR1 is LNHDA and CDR2 is SQIVND (reference sequence). The V end lost 4 bases, the J end lost 10 bases, and 14 bases lay between the germline ends.